This is a list of T cell receptor beta chains from one sample in a study of read filtering for tumor transcriptome and immune sequencing. TCRdb used MiXCR to reprocess the reads, holding one entry per CDR3 protein. The sample includes 39,000 or so distinct CDR3 sequences, about an eighth of them seen just once. Sequencing was done on a sample of a population of CD138-negative cells sorted from bone marrow. The receptors here all came from a donor at least 40 years old with multiple myeloma. CDR3s include the opening cysteine and the closing phenylalanine or tryptophan. D genes are given only for firm matches. Expanded clones get a size class; other rows say once, few or many, or leave the size out.

abundance	v_gene	d_gene	j_gene	CDR3aa	CDR3nt
many	TRBV3-1	TRBD1	TRBJ1-1	CASSLEEDRAAEAFF	TGTGCCAGCAGCCTCGAGGAGGACAGGGCCGCTGAAGCTTTCTTT
many	TRBV29-1	.	TRBJ2-4	CSVEGQKNIQYF	TGCAGCGTTGAGGGGCAGAAAAACATTCAGTACTTC
many	TRBV6-6	TRBD2	TRBJ2-7	CASSYSQGTSGRGGNNEQYF	TGTGCCAGCAGTTACAGCCAGGGGACTAGCGGGAGGGGAGGAAACAACGAGCAGTACTTC
many	TRBV20-1	TRBD1	TRBJ1-2	CSARPPGQGGLVGYGYTF	TGCAGTGCGAGGCCTCCAGGACAGGGAGGTCTTGTTGGCTATGGCTACACCTTC
many	TRBV3-1	.	TRBJ1-5	CASSQGGRNQPRHF	TGTGCCAGCAGCCAAGGCGGGAGAAATCAGCCCCGGCATTTT
many	TRBV27	TRBD1	TRBJ2-7	CASRGHGTGAYEQYF	TGTGCCAGCAGGGGCCACGGGACAGGGGCCTACGAGCAGTACTTC
many	TRBV5-1	.	TRBJ1-4	CASSRDGLNEKLFF	TGCGCCAGCAGCCGGGACGGCCTTAATGAAAAACTGTTTTTT
many	TRBV29-1	.	TRBJ2-6	CSATGSGANVLTF	TGCAGCGCTACAGGCTCTGGGGCCAACGTCCTGACTTTC
many	TRBV27	.	TRBJ1-1	CASSEQLYTEAFF	TGTGCCAGCAGCGAACAGCTTTACACTGAAGCTTTCTTT
few	TRBV18	TRBD1	TRBJ2-7	CASSNRDRGFDEQYF	TGTGCCAGCTCAAACCGGGACAGGGGTTTCGACGAGCAGTACTTC
many	TRBV24-1	.	TRBJ2-3	CATRNKVRDTQYF	TGTGCCACCAGGAACAAGGTGAGGGATACGCAGTATTTT
few	TRBV3-1	.	TRBJ2-1	CASSQDSRSNEQFF	TGTGCCAGCAGCCAAGATTCTAGAAGCAATGAGCAGTTCTTC
.	TRBV4-1	.	TRBJ2-1	CASSQEDLAHNPYNEQFF	TGCGCCAGCAGCCAGGAGGATCTAGCGCACAACCCTTACAATGAGCAGTTCTTC
many	TRBV27	.	TRBJ2-7	CASSYDRAYEQYF	TGTGCCAGCAGTTACGACAGAGCCTACGAGCAGTACTTC
.	TRBV19	.	TRBJ2-7	CASSIHRSSYEQYF	TGTGCCAGTAGTATACATCGGTCCTCCTACGAGCAGTACTTC
many	TRBV12-3/TRBV12-4	.	TRBJ1-6	CASSFLAGASSYNSPLHF	TGTGCCAGCAGTTTCTTGGCAGGGGCGAGCTCCTATAATTCACCCCTCCACTTT
many	TRBV5-4	.	TRBJ2-2	CASSLGMGTGSTGELFF	TGTGCCAGCAGCCTTGGTATGGGGACGGGATCTACCGGGGAGCTGTTTTTT
many	TRBV10-3	.	TRBJ1-3	CAISASGTGGNTIYF	TGTGCCATCAGTGCATCAGGGACTGGTGGAAACACCATATATTTT
many	TRBV20-1	TRBD2	TRBJ2-7	CSAETSGRYFYEQYF	TGCAGTGCCGAGACTAGCGGGAGGTACTTCTACGAGCAGTACTTC
many	TRBV5-1	.	TRBJ2-7	CASSLEPDPASEQYF	TGCGCCAGCAGCTTGGAACCGGACCCGGCCTCGGAGCAGTACTTC
many	TRBV4-3	.	TRBJ2-3	CASSQLGGNTDTQYF	TGCGCCAGCAGCCAACTCGGCGGGAACACAGATACGCAGTATTTT
many	TRBV2	TRBD1	TRBJ1-5	CASSAGQGANNQPQHF	TGTGCCAGCAGTGCGGGACAGGGGGCGAACAATCAGCCCCAGCATTTT
many	TRBV28	.	TRBJ2-6	CASSSVASGANVLTF	TGTGCCAGCAGTTCAGTCGCCTCTGGGGCCAACGTCCTGACTTTC
.	TRBV20-1	TRBD2	TRBJ2-1	CSAERLAGSYDQFF	TGCAGTGCTGAAAGACTAGCGGGTTCCTATGATCAGTTCTTC
many	TRBV6-1	.	TRBJ1-3	CASSEVDRGFENTIYF	TGTGCCAGCAGTGAAGTGGATCGGGGTTTTGAAAACACCATATATTTT
many	TRBV7-3	.	TRBJ2-3	CASKLSGSTDTQYF	TGTGCCAGCAAATTAAGCGGTTCCACAGATACGCAGTATTTT
many	TRBV5-1	TRBD1	TRBJ1-3	CASRGTGYGNTIYF	TGCGCCAGCCGCGGGACAGGGTACGGAAACACCATATATTTT
many	TRBV19	.	TRBJ1-5	CASSTAAYQPQHF	TGTGCCAGTAGTACCGCGGCCTATCAGCCCCAGCATTTT
.	TRBV2	TRBD2	TRBJ2-1	CASSVTAGGRHEQFF	TGTGCTAGCAGTGTAACAGCGGGAGGAAGACATGAGCAGTTCTTC
many	TRBV5-1	TRBD1	TRBJ1-1	CASSPGQGALNTEAFF	TGCGCCAGCAGCCCCGGACAGGGGGCCTTGAACACTGAAGCTTTCTTT
many	TRBV5-1	.	TRBJ2-1	CASSTQGGIYNEQFF	TGCGCCAGCAGCACGCAGGGCGGGATTTACAATGAGCAGTTCTTC
many	TRBV7-8	.	TRBJ2-1	CASSLTGNEQFF	TGTGCCAGCAGCTTAACCGGCAATGAGCAGTTCTTC
many	TRBV20-1	TRBD2	TRBJ2-5	CSARDRAGVQETQYF	TGCAGTGCTAGAGATCGAGCGGGAGTCCAAGAGACCCAGTACTTC
many	TRBV3-1	.	TRBJ1-5	CASSQGPGETQHF	TGTGCCAGCAGCCAAGGGCCGGGCGAAACCCAGCATTTT
many	TRBV12-3/TRBV12-4	.	TRBJ2-7	CASSFPGTYEQYF	TGTGCCAGCAGTTTTCCGGGGACCTACGAGCAGTACTTC
many	TRBV20-1	.	TRBJ2-3	CSAKNWAKANTDTQYF	TGCAGTGCGAAGAACTGGGCCAAGGCGAACACAGATACGCAGTATTTT
.	TRBV9	.	TRBJ2-1	CASSVEGAVYNEQFF	TGTGCCAGCAGCGTCGAGGGTGCGGTTTACAATGAGCAGTTCTTC
many	TRBV9	TRBD2	TRBJ2-1	CASSGGLAVYNEQFF	TGTGCCAGCAGCGGGGGACTAGCGGTGTACAATGAGCAGTTCTTC
.	TRBV28	.	TRBJ2-1	CASSLLWGRTNGQFF	TGTGCCAGCAGTCTACTCTGGGGGCGGACTAATGGGCAGTTCTTC
many	TRBV29-1	.	TRBJ1-3	CSVLTPSGNTIYF	TGCAGCGTCCTGACACCCTCTGGAAACACCATATATTTT
.	TRBV28	.	TRBJ2-2	CATTGSAGELFF	TGTGCCACCACCGGGAGTGCCGGGGAGCTGTTTTTT
many	TRBV12-3/TRBV12-4	TRBD1	TRBJ1-4	CASSLMGAGGREKLFF	TGTGCCAGCAGTCTGATGGGGGCAGGGGGCCGTGAAAAACTGTTTTTT
many	TRBV29-1	.	TRBJ1-4	CSVETGEKLFF	TGCAGCGTTGAAACGGGGGAAAAACTGTTTTTT
large	TRBV28	.	TRBJ2-5	CASSLDRSQETQYF	TGTGCCAGCAGCCTCGACAGGTCCCAAGAGACCCAGTACTTC
.	TRBV7-2	.	TRBJ2-1	CASSWPGRGSYNGQFF	TGTGCCAGCAGCTGGCCCGGGAGAGGCTCCTACAATGGGCAGTTCTTC
few	TRBV9	.	TRBJ1-5	CASSVGPAGGTDTQHF	TGTGCCAGCAGCGTAGGTCCTGCGGGGGGCACAGATACGCAGCATTTT
once	TRBV6-6	.	TRBJ2-1	CASSYRGSYNEQFF	TGTGCCAGCAGTTACCGGGGCTCTTACAATGAGCAGTTCTTC
many	TRBV28	TRBD1	TRBJ1-1	CASQGVYTEAFF	TGTGCCAGCCAGGGGGTATATACTGAAGCTTTCTTT
many	TRBV10-2	.	TRBJ2-2	CASNRKNTGELFF	TGCGCCAGCAACAGAAAGAACACCGGGGAGCTGTTTTTT